The subject of this entry is one TCR beta chain. Its target is unknown. This sample stems from a study of vaccination and CD4 T cells after COVID-19. Across the study: Post-COVID draws followed diagnosis by a median about 100 days (range 35 to 161). The authors used overlapping spike peptides from SARS-CoV-2, HCoV-NL63, HCoV-OC43 and HCoV-229E to stimulate cells.

Germline loops: CDR1 SGHNT, CDR2 YENEEA. V was clipped by 5 bases and J by 9 bases, with 14 bases between them. This CDR3 is 13 amino acids long. Cultured CD4+ T-cell DNA underwent Oncomine TCR Beta short-read sequencing. TCRdb passed the PCR reads through MiXCR, listing each CDR3 protein once. The data contain some 18,000 distinct CDR3 sequences, over 75% of them singletons. As for treatment: approximately 10-day PBMC culture with coronavirus spike peptide pools or control peptides (ViraFEST assay). This chain links TRBV11-3 with TRBJ1-5; possibly TRBD1 for D (6 bases). The receptor was derived from a human donor who received a COVID-19 vaccine. Specimen: CD4+ T cells from blood, cultured in vitro, collected after SARS-CoV-2 vaccination. This CDR3 is CASSTGSWGPQHF. In DNA, the CDR3 is TGTGCCAGCAGCACAGGGTCCTGGGGGCCCCAGCATTTT.